This TCR beta chain was captured by sequencing in a study of T cell repertoires in cytomegalovirus infection. TCRdb analysed the reads with MiXCR anew, one entry per CDR3 protein. Of about 190,000 distinct CDR3 sequences listed, approximately 9.7% are singletons. This CDR3 comprises 11 residues. CDR1 is SNHLY, CDR2 FYNNEI, per germline. Trimming at V came to 9 bases and at J to 11 bases, leaving 9 bases not matched to a gene. With regard to this clonotype: The antigen is not known.

Study outcomes and limitations: The response measured ex vivo was dominated by TCR beta clonotypes (HLA-C-restricted and CMV-specific). Individuals carrying CMV plus the relevant HLA were identified by cumulative frequency of public TCR beta families.

V and J are TRBV2 and TRBJ1-1; 7 nucleotides match TRBD1. The source is a human donor in good health (CMV status not recorded). Some clones in this sample may be carry-over from other donors' samples. The source material was PBMCs. The CDR3 DNA follows: TGTGCCAGTTCGGGACAGAGTAGCGCTTTCTTT. Translating gives CASSGQSSAFF.